This TCR beta chain was sequenced during a study of T cells in Graves' hyperthyroidism and ophthalmopathy. The source material, RNA transcripts, was used to amplify TCR beta CDR3 regions. The HTBI set primed first-round TCR CDR3 RT-PCR. TCRdb redid the calling of the multiplex PCR reads with MiXCR, one entry per CDR3 protein. This table has nearly 750,000 distinct CDR3 sequences, under 45% appearing once. A note on this clonotype: Its antigen is unknown.

The PBMCs had their origin in 7.5 to 10 ml of fresh peripheral blood. Germline-derived CDR1 and CDR2 are SGHVS and FNYEAQ. The junction had 7 bases not matched to a gene; V was cut back by 7 bases and J by 9 bases. The CDR3 length is 13 residues. Study conclusions and caveats: In blood, most of the thyroid clonotypes expanded above 0.001 were also present.

The receptor was isolated from a woman between 40 and 50 years old with Graves' hyperthyroidism. The chain combines TRBV7-6 with TRBJ2-3; TRBD2 agrees at 10 bases. Sample: blood. This CDR3 reads CASMELAGYTQYF. CDR3 DNA sequence: TGTGCCAGCATGGAACTAGCGGGATACACGCAGTATTTT.